The present T cell receptor beta chain was sequenced within a study of PD-1 blockade in classical Hodgkin lymphoma. Study in general: Administration of nivolumab to patients was at 3 mg/kg intravenously every 2 weeks. Findings and limits, study-wide: According to reports, newly diagnosed patients had lower baseline TCR diversity than healthy donors, and relapsed/refractory patients had lower baseline TCR diversity still. Significantly greater TCR diversity emerged by C4D1 in CD4+ cells but not CD8+ cells.

Note on this clone: Its antigen is still unknown.

The repertoire was sequenced with immunoSEQ multiplex PCR; TCRdb's copy has only in-frame clones and lacks some. The sample gives about 7,900 clones, around 78% of which show up once; nearly 45% is in the top ten. V was cut by 5 bases and J by 2 bases, with 16 bases left in between. The CDR3 has 16 amino acids. The time point here: cycle 4 day 1 (C4D1), after around six weeks of nivolumab. In every patient, relapse followed autologous stem cell transplantation, while exposure to brentuximab vedotin differed. Source: peripheral blood mononuclear cells (PBMCs), taken before the fourth cycle of nivolumab. The V gene is TRBV6-7, the J gene TRBJ2-1; no reliable D call. TRBV6-7 is an open reading frame whose function is uncertain. This clonotype was obtained from a human donor with classical Hodgkin lymphoma. The CDR3 sequence is CASSKISVSPYNEQFF. The CDR3 DNA reads TGTGCCAGCAGTAAGATATCGGTTTCCCCCTACAATGAGCAGTTCTTC.